This T cell receptor beta chain was sequenced for a study of blood T cell repertoires in COVID-19. Per the original methods: By means of reference gene primer amplification, nucleated cell counts were estimated. Assay used: immunoSEQ multiplex PCR; TCRdb lists only in-frame clones, some missing. That table supplies the V and J calls and clone size; D and trimming were determined from the DNA. This sample has around 380,000 clones, with 81% found just once. The V segment lost 3 bases and the J segment 9 bases; nucleotides outside the gene matches: 4. The CDR3 length is 12 residues. Looked up from germline, CDR1 is LGHDT and CDR2 is YNNKEL (reference sequence).

The sample comprised peripheral blood. The TCR was taken from a human donor with acute or convalescent COVID-19. The donor label of this sample is uncertain. The V call is TRBV3-1 (or the pseudogene TRBV3-2), the J call TRBJ2-5; 7 nucleotides align to TRBD1. The CDR3, as DNA: TGTGCCAGCAGCCAGGGACAGCGCCCCCAGTACTTC. It specifies CASSQGQRPQYF.